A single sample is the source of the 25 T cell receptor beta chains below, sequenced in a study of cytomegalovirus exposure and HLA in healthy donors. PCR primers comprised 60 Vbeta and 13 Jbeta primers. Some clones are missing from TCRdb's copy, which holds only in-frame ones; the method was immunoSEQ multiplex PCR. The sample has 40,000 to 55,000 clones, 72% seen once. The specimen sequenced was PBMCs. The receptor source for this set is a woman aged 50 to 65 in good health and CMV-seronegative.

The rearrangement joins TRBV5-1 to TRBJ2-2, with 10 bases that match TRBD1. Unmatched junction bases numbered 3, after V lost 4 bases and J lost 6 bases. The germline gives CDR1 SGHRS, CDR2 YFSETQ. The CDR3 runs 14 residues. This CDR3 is CASSPGTGAGELFF. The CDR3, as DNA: TGCGCCAGCAGCCCCGGGACAGGGGCCGGGGAGCTGTTTTTT.

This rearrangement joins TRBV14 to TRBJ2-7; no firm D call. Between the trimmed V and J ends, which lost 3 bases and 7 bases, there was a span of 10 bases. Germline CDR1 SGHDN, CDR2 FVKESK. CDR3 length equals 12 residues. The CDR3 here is CASSHNSIEQYF. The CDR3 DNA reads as TGTGCCAGCAGCCACAACTCAATAGAGCAGTACTTC.

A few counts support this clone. CDR3 in amino acids: CASSFGGGNEQYF. CDR3 nucleotides: TGTGCCAGCAGCTTCGGGGGTGGAAACGAGCAGTACTTC. The gene calls are TRBV7-3 and TRBJ2-7; D is perhaps TRBD2 (6 bases). V was pared by 3 bases and J by 5 bases, with 11 bases between. CDR3 size: 13 residues. Germline CDR1 and CDR2: SGHTA and FQGTGA.

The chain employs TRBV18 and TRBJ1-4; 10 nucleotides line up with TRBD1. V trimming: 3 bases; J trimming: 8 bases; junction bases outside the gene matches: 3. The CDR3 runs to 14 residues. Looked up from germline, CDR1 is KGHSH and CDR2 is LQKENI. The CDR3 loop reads CASSPGQGREKLFF. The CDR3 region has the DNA TGTGCCAGCTCACCGGGACAGGGGAGAGAAAAACTGTTTTTT.

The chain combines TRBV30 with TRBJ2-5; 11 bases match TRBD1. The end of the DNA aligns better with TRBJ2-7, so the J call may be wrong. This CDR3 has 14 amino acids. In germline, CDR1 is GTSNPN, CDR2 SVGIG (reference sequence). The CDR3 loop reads CAWSVGDRGYEQYF. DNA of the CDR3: TGTGCCTGGAGTGTTGGGGACAGGGGGTACGAGCAGTACTTC.

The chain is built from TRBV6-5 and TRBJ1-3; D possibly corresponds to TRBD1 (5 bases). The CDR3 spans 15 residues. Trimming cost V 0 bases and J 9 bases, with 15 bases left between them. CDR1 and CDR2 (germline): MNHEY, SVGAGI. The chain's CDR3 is CASSYSGRGGSTIYF. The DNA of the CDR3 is TGTGCCAGCAGTTACTCGGGGCGGGGGGGGAGCACCATATATTTT.

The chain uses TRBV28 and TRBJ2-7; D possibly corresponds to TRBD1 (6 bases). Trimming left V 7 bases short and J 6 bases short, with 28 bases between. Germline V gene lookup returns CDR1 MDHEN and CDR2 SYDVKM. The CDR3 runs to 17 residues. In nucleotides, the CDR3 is TGTGCCAGCACTACTACCCTTCACAGGGTTAGAGGATTCGAGCAGTACTTC. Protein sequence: CASTTTLHRVRGFEQYF.

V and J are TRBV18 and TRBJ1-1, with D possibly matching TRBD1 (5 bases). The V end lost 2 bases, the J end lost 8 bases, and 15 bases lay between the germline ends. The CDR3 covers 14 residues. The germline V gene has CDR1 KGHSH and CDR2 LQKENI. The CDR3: CASSPDKTGREAFF. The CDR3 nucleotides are TGTGCCAGCTCACCAGATAAAACAGGACGAGAAGCTTTCTTT.

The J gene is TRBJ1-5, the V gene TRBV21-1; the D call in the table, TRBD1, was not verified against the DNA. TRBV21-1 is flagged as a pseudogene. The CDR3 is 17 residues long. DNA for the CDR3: TGTGCCAGCCGGGCCCGCTTTACAGGGGGAAAGGATCAGCCCCAGCATTTT. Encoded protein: CASRARFTGGKDQPQHF.

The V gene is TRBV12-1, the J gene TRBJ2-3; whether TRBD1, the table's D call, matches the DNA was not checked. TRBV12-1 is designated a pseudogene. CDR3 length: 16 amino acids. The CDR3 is CASSPVDRTSTDTQYF. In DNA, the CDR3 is TGTGCCAGCAGCCCGGTGGATAGGACAAGCACAGATACGCAGTATTTT.

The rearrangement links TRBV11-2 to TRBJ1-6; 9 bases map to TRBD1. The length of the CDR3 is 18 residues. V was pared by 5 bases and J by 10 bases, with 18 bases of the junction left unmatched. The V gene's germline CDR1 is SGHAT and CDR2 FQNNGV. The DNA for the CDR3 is TGTGCCAGCAGCACGTCCGCCGGGGACAGGGAACGGGGCTCACCCCTCCACTTT. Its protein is CASSTSAGDRERGSPLHF.

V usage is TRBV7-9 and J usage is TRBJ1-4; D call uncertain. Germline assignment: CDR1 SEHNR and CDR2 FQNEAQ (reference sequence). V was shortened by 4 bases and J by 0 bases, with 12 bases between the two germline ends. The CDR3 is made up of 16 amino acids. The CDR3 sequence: CASSSPAAATNEKLFF. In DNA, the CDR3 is TGTGCCAGCAGCTCCCCTGCGGCAGCAACTAATGAAAAACTGTTTTTT.

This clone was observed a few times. CDR3 amino acids: CASETGQNQPQHF. Written as DNA, the CDR3 is TGTGCCAGCGAGACAGGCCAGAATCAGCCCCAGCATTTT. The chain uses TRBV6-1 and TRBJ1-5; D is possibly TRBD1 (6 bases). CDR3 size: 13 residues. Germline assignment: CDR1 MNHNS and CDR2 SASEGT. With 8 bases removed from V and 4 bases from J, the gap between germline ends came to 12 bases.

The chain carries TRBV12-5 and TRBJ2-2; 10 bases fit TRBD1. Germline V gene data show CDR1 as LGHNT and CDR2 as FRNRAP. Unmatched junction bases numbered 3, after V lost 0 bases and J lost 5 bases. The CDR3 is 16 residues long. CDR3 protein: CASGLVTGGATGELFF. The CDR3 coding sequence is TGTGCTAGTGGTTTGGTGACAGGGGGCGCGACCGGGGAGCTGTTTTTT.

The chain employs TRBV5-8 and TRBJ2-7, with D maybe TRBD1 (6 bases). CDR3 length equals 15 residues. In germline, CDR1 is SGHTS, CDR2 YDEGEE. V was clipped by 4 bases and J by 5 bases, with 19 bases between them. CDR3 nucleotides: TGTGCCAGCAGCGCCTCAGGCAGGGGATTCCACGAGCAGTACTTC. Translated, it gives CASSASGRGFHEQYF.

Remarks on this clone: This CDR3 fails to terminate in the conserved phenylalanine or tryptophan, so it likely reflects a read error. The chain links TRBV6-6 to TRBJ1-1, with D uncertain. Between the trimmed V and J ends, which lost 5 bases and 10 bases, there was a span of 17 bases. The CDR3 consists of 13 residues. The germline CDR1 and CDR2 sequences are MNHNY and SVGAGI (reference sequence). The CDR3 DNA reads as TGTGCCAGCAGTCCTCCTGAGCCGATCGGAGCTTTCGTT. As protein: CASSPPEPIGAFV.

In DNA, the CDR3 is TGTGCCAGCTCACAAGGGAGTTCCGGGACAGCCATCAATCAGCCCCAGCATTTT. It specifies CASSQGSSGTAINQPQHF. The chain carries TRBV18 and TRBJ1-5; 7 bases fit TRBD1. Trimming cost V 4 bases and J 3 bases; bases outside gene matches: 15. The CDR3 extends over 18 amino acids. The germline CDR1 and CDR2 sequences are KGHSH and LQKENI. The full variable domain, in which reference TRBV18 and TRBJ1-5 provide the parts outside the CDR3, is NAGVMQNPRHLVRRRGQEARLRCSPMKGHSHVYWYRQLPEEGLKFMVYLQKENIIDESGMPKERFSAEFPKEGPSILRIQQVVRGDSAAYFCASSQGSSGTAINQPQHFGDGTRLSIL.

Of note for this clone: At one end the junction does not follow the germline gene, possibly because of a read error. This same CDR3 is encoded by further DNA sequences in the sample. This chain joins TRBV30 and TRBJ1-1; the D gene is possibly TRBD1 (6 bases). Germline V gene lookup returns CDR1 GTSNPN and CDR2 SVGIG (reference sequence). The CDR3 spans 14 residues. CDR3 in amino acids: CAWRGGQLNTEAFF. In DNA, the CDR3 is TGTGCCTGGAGAGGTGGACAGCTGAACACTGAAGCCTTCTTT.

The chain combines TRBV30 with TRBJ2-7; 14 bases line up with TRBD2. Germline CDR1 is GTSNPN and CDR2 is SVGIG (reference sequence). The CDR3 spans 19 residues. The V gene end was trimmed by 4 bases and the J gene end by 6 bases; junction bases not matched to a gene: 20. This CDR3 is CAWTGPTLLTSGGVREQYF. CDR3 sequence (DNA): TGTGCCTGGACTGGTCCCACACTTTTGACTAGCGGGGGGGTACGCGAGCAGTACTTC.

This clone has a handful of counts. CDR3 in amino acids: CASSEGSGMSYNEQFF. CDR3 nucleotides: TGTGCCAGCAGTGAAGGAAGCGGGATGTCCTACAATGAGCAGTTCTTC. The rearrangement uses TRBV25-1 and TRBJ2-1, with 7 nucleotides matching TRBD2. Germline V gene lookup returns CDR1 MGHDK and CDR2 SYGVNS. V lost 2 bases to trimming and J lost 1 base; unmatched junction nucleotides: 5. This CDR3 spans 16 amino acids.

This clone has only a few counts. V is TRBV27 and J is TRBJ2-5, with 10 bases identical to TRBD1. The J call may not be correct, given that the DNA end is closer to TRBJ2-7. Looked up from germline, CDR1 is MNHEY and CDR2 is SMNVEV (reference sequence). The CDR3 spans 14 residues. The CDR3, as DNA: TGTGCCAGCAGGCACGGGACAGGGGTCAACGAGCAGTACTTC. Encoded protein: CASRHGTGVNEQYF.

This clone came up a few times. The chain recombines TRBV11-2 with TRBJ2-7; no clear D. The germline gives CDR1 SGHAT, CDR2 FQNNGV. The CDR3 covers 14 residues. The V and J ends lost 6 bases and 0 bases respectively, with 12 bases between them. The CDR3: CASSVGFSSYEQYF. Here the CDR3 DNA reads TGTGCCAGCAGTGTGGGCTTCAGCTCCTACGAGCAGTACTTC.

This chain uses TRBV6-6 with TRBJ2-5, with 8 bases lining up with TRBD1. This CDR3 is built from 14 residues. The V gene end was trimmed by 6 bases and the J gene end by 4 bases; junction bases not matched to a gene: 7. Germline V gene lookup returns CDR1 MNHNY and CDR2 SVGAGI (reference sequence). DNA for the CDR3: TGTGCCAGCAGAGCCGCAGGGGGCGGAGAGACCCAGTACTTC. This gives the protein CASRAAGGGETQYF.

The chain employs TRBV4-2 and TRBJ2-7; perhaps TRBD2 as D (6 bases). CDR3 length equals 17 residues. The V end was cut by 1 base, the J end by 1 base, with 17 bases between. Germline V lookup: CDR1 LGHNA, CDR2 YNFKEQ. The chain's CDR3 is CASSQGMAGRGSYEQYF. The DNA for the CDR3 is TGTGCCAGCAGCCAAGGAATGGCGGGGCGTGGGTCCTACGAGCAGTACTTC.

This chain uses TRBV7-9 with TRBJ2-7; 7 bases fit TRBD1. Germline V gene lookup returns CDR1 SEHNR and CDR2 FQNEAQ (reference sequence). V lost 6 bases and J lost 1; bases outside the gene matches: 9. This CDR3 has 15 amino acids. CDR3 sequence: CASRVGTDLSYEQYF. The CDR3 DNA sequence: TGTGCCAGCAGAGTGGGGACAGACCTTTCCTACGAGCAGTACTTC. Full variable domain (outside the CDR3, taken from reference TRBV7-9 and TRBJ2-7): DTGVSQNPRHKITKRGQNVTFRCDPISEHNRLYWYRQTLGQGPEFLTYFQNEAQLEKSRLLSDRFSAERPKGSFSTLEIQRTEQGDSAMYLCASRVGTDLSYEQYFGPGTRLTVT.